The present TCR beta chain was sequenced within a study of metastatic and nonmetastatic thyroid tumors. Overall study context: Across peripheral blood and tumor or nodule tissue samples taken from malignant and benign thyroid patients, the repertoires were compared with one another.

No patient had received any treatment before thyroid surgery. Overall study findings and caveats: Across blood and tumor, TCR beta diversity in malignant thyroid tumors was reportedly significantly higher than in benign nodules.

This clone has a handful of counts. Its cognate antigen is unknown. Study processing details: Across clinicopathological groups, CDR3 differences served as the basis for building a distant-metastasis classifier for papillary thyroid cancer. TCRdb called clones again from the PCR reads with MiXCR. The V and J calls come from TCRdb's annotation, not from the publication. The repertoire holds 40,000 or so clones, with roughly 13% as singletons. Trimming removed 6 bases from V and 3 bases from J, with 14 bases in between. Germline CDR1 reads LNHDA; CDR2 reads SQIVND (reference sequence). The CDR3 is 14 amino acids.

The genes are TRBV19 and TRBJ1-1, with a tentative D call TRBD1 (5 bases). Sequencing input: blood. The receptor's source is a female donor with papillary thyroid cancer or a benign thyroid nodule (not recorded which). Some clones in this sample may be carry-over from other donors' samples. The chain's CDR3 is CASRGYEGYTEAFF. CDR3 DNA: TGTGCCAGTAGAGGTTATGAGGGGTACACTGAAGCTTTCTTT.